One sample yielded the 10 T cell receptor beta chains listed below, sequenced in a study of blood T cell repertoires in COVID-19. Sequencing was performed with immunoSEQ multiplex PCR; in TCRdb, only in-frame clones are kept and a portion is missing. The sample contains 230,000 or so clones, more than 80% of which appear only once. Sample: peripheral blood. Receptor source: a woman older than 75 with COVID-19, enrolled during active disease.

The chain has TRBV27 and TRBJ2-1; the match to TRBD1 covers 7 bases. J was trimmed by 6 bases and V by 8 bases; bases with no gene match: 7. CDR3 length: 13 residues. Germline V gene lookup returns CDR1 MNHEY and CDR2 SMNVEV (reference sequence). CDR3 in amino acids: CASGQDQANEQFF. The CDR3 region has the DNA TGTGCCAGCGGACAGGACCAAGCCAATGAGCAGTTCTTC.

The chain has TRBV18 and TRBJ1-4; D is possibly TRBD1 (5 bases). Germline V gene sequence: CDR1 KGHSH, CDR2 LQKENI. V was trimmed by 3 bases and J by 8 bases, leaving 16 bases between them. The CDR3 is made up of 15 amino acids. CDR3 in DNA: TGTGCCAGCTCACCCCAGGAGGGGATTGGGGAAAAACTGTTTTTT. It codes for CASSPQEGIGEKLFF.

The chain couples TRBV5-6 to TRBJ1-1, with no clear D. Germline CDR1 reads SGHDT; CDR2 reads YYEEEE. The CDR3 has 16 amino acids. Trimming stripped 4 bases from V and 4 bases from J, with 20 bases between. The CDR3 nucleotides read TGTGCCAGCAGCCTCACCTTCAGGCATTCAACCACTGAAGCTTTCTTT. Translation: CASSLTFRHSTTEAFF. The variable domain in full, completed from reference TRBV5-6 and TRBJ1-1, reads DAGVTQSPTHLIKTRGQQVTLRCSPKSGHDTVSWYQQALGQGPQFIFQYYEEEERQRGNFPDRFSGHQFPNYSSELNVNALLLGDSALYLCASSLTFRHSTTEAFFGQGTRLTVV.

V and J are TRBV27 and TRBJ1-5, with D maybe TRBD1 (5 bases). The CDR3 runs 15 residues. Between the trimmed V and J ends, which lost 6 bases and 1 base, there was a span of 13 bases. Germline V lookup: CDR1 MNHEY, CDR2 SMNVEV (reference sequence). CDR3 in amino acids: CASSLGGLSNQPQHF. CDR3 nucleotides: TGTGCCAGCAGCCTGGGGGGGTTAAGCAATCAGCCCCAGCATTTT.

CDR3 protein: CASSLGRLAVSYEQYF. For the CDR3, the DNA is TGCGCCAGCAGCTTGGGACGCTTAGCGGTCTCCTACGAGCAGTACTTC. The rearrangement uses TRBV5-1 and TRBJ2-7, with D perhaps TRBD2 (6 bases). CDR1 and CDR2 from the germline V gene are SGHRS and YFSETQ. CDR3 length: 16 amino acids. Trimming left V 0 bases short and J 0 bases short, with 13 bases between.

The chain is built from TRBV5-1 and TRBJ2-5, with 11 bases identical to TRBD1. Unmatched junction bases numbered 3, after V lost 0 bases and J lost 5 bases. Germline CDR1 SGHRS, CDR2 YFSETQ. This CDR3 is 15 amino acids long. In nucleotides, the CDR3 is TGCGCCAGCAGCTTGGAAGGGACAGGGGGTGAGACCCAGTACTTC. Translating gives CASSLEGTGGETQYF.

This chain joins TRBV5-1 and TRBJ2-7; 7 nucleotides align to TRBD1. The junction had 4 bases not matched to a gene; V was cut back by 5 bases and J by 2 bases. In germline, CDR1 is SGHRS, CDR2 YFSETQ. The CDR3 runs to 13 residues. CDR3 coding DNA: TGCGCCAGCAGACCCGACAGGGCCTACGAGCAGTACTTC. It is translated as CASRPDRAYEQYF.

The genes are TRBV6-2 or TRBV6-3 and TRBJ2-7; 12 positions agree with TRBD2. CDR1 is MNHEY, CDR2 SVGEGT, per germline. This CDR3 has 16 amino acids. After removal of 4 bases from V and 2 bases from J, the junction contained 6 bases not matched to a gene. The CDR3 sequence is CASSLHSSGRAYEQYF. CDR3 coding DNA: TGTGCCAGCAGTTTACACTCTAGCGGGAGGGCCTACGAGCAGTACTTC.

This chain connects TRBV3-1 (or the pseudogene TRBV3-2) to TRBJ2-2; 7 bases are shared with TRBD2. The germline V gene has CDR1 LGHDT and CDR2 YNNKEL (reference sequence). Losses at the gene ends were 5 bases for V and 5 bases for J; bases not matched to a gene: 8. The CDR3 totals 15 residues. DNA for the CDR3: TGTGCCAGCAGCTGGGTCGGGAGGCGGACCGGGGAGCTGTTTTTT. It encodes CASSWVGRRTGELFF.

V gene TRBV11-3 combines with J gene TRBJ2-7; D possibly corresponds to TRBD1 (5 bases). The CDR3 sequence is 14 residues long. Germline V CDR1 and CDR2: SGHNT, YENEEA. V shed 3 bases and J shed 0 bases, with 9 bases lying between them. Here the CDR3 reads CASSFSGNSYEQYF. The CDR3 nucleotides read TGTGCCAGCAGCTTCTCAGGGAACTCCTACGAGCAGTACTTC.